This record looks at one T cell receptor beta chain sequence and its context. The protocol was immunoSEQ multiplex PCR, while the TCRdb copy is restricted to in-frame clones and leaves out a portion. The sample has some 700,000 clones; approximately 88% are singletons. The data originate from a study of shared T cell receptors in the human thymus. CDR3 length: 16 amino acids. The germline V gene encodes CDR1 LGHNA and CDR2 YSLEER. V was clipped by 4 bases and J by 6 bases, with 20 bases between them. These data are also associated with another study on human thymus T cells. From that paper: Healthy Finnish infants having corrective surgery for congenital heart defects served as donors. Thymic tissue was derived from resections collected during corrective heart surgery. Thymic repertoires overlap heavily among unrelated individuals, related research has reported.

Source material: thymocytes. This sequence joins TRBV4-3 and TRBJ2-3; D not resolved. This receptor was taken from a boy under three years old with a congenital heart defect. CDR3 sequence (DNA): TGCGCCAGCAGCCGACGAGACCAGGCGACGTGGGATACGCAGTATTTT. Translation gives CASSRRDQATWDTQYF.